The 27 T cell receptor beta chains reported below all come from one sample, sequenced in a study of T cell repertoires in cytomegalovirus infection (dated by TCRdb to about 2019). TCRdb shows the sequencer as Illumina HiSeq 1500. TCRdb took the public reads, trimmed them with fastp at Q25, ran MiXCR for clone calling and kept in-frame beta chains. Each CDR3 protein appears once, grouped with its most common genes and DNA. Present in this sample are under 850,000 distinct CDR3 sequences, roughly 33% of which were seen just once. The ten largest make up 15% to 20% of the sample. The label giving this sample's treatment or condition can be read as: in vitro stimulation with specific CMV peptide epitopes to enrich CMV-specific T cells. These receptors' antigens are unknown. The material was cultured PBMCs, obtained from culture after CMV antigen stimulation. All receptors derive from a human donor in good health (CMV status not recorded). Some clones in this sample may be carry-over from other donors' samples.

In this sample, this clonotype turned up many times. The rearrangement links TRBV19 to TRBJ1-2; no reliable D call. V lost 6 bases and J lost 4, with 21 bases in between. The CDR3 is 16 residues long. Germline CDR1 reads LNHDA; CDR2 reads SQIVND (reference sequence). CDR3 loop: CASRDPLRKVLYGYTF. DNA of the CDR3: TGTGCCAGTAGGGATCCTCTGCGGAAGGTACTCTATGGCTACACCTTC.

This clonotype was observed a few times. This CDR3 reads CASTLQKDTQYF. Written as DNA, the CDR3 is TGTGCCAGCACCCTACAAAAGGATACGCAGTATTTT. This rearrangement joins TRBV7-8 to TRBJ2-3; D is undetermined. From germline, CDR1 is SGHVS and CDR2 FQNEAQ. The V end was cut by 7 bases, the J end by 6 bases, with 11 bases between. The CDR3 is 12 amino acids.

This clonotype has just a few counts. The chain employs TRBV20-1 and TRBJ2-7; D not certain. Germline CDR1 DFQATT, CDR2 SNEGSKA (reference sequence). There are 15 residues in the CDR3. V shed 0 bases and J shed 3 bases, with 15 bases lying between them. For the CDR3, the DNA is TGCAGTGCTAGAGATATGAGGCAGTTGAGCTACGAGCAGTACTTC. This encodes CSARDMRQLSYEQYF.

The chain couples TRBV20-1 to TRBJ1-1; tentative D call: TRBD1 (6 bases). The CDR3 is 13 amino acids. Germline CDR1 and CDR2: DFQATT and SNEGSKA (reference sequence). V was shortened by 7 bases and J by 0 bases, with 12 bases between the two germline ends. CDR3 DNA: TGCAGTGTTCCAGGGGAGGTGAACACTGAAGCTTTCTTT. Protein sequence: CSVPGEVNTEAFF.

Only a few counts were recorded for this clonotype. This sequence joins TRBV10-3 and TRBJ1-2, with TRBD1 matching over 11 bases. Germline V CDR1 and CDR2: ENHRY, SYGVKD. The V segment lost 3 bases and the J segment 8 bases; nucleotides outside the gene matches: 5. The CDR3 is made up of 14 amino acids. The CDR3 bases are TGTGCCATCAGTGATGTGGGACAGGGGGTCGGCTACACCTTC. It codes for CAISDVGQGVGYTF.

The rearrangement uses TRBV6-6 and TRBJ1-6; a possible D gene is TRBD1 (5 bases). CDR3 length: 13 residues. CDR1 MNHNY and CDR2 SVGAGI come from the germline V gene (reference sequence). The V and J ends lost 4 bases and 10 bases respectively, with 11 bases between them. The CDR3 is CASSLTAESPLHF. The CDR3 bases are TGTGCCAGCAGTTTGACAGCCGAGTCACCCCTCCACTTT.

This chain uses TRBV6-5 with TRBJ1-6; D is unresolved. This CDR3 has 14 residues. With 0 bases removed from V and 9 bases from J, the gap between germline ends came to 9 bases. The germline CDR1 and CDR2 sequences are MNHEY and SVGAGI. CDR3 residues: CASSYSLLFSPLHF. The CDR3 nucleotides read TGTGCCAGCAGTTACTCTCTCTTGTTTTCACCCCTCCACTTT.

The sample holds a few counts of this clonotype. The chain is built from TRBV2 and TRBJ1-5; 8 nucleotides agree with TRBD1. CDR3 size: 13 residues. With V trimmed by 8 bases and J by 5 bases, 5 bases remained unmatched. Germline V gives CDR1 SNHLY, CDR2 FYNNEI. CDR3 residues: CASGAGGDQPQHF. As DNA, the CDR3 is TGTGCCAGCGGCGCAGGGGGCGATCAGCCCCAGCATTTT.

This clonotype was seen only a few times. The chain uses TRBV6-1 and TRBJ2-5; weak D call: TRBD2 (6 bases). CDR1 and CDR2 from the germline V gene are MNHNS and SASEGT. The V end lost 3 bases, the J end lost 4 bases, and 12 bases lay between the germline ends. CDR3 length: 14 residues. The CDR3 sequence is CASSDGGSRETQYF. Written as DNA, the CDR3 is TGTGCCAGCAGTGACGGAGGGAGCCGAGAGACCCAGTACTTC.

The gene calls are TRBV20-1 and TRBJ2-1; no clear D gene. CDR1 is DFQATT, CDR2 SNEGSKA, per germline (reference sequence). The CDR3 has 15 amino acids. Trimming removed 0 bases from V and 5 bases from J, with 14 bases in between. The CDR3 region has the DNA TGCAGTGCTAGAGAGCCCACCCGAGCAGACAATGAGCAGTTCTTC. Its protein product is CSAREPTRADNEQFF.

The CDR3 protein is CASSFRLRGDTQYF. The CDR3 region has the DNA TGTGCCAGCAGTTTCCGCCTCCGCGGGGATACGCAGTATTTT. The V call is TRBV28, the J call TRBJ2-3, with a tentative D call TRBD2 (5 bases). V dropped 3 bases and J dropped 6 bases, with 13 bases sitting between them. Germline loops: CDR1 MDHEN, CDR2 SYDVKM. The CDR3 loop spans 14 amino acids.

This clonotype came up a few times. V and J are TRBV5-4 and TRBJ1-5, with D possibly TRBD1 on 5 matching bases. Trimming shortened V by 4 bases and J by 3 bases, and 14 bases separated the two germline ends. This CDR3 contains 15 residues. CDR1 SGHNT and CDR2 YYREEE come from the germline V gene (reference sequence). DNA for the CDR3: TGTGCCAGCAGCGCGGGGGGTCAGCTCAATCAGCCCCAGCATTTT. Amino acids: CASSAGGQLNQPQHF.

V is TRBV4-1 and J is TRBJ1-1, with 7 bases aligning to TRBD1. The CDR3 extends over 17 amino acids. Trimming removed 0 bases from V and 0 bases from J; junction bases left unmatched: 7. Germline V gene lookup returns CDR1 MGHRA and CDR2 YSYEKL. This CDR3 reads CASSQDRQGRMNTEAFF. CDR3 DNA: TGCGCCAGCAGCCAAGATCGACAGGGCCGTATGAACACTGAAGCTTTCTTT.

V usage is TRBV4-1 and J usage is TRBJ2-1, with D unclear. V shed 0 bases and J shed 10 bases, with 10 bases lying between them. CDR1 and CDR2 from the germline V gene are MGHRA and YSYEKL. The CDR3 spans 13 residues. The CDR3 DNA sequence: TGCGCCAGCAGCCAAGATCTAGAGACCGAGCAGTTCTTC. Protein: CASSQDLETEQFF.

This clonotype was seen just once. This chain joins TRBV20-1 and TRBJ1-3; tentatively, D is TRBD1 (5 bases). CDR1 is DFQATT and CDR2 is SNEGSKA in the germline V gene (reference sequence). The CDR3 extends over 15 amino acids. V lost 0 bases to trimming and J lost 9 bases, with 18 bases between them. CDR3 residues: CSARDLQVPVGTIYF. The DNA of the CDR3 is TGCAGTGCTAGAGATCTACAGGTCCCCGTGGGCACCATATATTTT.

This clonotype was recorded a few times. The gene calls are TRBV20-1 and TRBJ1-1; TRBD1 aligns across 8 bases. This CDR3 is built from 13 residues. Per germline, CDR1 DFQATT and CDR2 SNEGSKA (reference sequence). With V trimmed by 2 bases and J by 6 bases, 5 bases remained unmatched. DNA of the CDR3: TGCAGTGCTAGAACAGACAGGGGTGCTGAAGCTTTCTTT. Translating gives CSARTDRGAEAFF.

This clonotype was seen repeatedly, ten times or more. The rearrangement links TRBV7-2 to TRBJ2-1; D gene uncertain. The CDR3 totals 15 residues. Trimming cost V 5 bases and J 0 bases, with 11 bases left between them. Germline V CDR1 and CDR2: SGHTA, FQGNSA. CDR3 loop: CASSPWGSSYNEQFF. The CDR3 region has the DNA TGTGCCAGCAGCCCCTGGGGTAGCTCCTACAATGAGCAGTTCTTC.

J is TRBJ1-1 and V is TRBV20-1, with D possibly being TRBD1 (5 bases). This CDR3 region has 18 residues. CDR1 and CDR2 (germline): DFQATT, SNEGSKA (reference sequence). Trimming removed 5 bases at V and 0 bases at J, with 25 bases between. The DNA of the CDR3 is TGCAGTGCTGGTTCTTCCGTCGGTGGGGGTCAGGTGAACACTGAAGCTTTCTTT. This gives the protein CSAGSSVGGGQVNTEAFF.

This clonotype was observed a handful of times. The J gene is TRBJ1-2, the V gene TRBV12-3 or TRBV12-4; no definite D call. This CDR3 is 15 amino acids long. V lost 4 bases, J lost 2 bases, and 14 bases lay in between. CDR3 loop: CASSWVKGDNYGYTF. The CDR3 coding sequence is TGTGCCAGCAGTTGGGTCAAGGGTGACAACTATGGCTACACCTTC.

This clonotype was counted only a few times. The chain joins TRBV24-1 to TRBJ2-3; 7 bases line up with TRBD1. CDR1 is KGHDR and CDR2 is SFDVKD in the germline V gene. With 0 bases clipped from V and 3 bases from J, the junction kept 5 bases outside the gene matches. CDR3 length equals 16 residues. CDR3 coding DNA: TGTGCCACCAGTGATTTGCAGGGGGAACTTACAGATACGCAGTATTTT. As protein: CATSDLQGELTDTQYF.

The CDR3 region has the DNA TGTGCCAGCAGCCAAAGGCGGGGGGGACGATCCTACGAGCAGTACTTC. Protein product: CASSQRRGGRSYEQYF. The V and J genes are TRBV3-1 and TRBJ2-7, with 9 bases matching TRBD2. The germline V gene has CDR1 LGHDT and CDR2 YNNKEL (reference sequence). J was trimmed by 1 base and V by 2 bases; bases with no gene match: 6. This CDR3 is 16 amino acids long.

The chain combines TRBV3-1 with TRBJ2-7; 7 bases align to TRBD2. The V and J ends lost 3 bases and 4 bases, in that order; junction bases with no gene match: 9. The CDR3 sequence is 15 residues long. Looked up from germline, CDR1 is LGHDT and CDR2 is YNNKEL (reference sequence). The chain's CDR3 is CASSHPATSVYEQYF. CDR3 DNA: TGTGCCAGCAGCCATCCCGCAACTAGCGTGTACGAGCAGTACTTC.

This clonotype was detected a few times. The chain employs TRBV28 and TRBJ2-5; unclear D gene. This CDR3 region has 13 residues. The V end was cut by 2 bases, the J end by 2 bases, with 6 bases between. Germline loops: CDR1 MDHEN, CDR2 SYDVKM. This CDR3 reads CASSLGKQETQYF. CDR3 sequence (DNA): TGTGCCAGCAGTTTAGGGAAGCAAGAGACCCAGTACTTC.

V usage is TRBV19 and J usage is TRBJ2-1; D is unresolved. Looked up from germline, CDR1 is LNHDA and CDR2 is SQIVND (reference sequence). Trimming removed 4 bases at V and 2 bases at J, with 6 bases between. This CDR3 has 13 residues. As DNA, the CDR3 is TGTGCCAGTAGTAATTCAGCCTACAATGAGCAGTTCTTC. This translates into CASSNSAYNEQFF.

This CDR3 reads CASSQTGSSPLHF. Written as DNA, the CDR3 is TGCGCCAGCAGCCAAACAGGCTCTTCACCCCTCCACTTT. This chain joins TRBV4-1 and TRBJ1-6, with D possibly matching TRBD1 (5 bases). The ends were cut back, 2 bases at V and 9 bases at J, with 8 bases in the middle. The CDR3 is 13 amino acids. Germline CDR1 MGHRA, CDR2 YSYEKL.

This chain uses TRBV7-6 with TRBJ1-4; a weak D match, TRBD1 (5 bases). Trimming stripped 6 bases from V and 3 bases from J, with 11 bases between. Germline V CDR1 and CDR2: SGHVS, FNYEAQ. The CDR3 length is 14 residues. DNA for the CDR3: TGTGCCAGCAGAAAGGGGTGGGCTAATGAAAAACTGTTTTTT. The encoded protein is CASRKGWANEKLFF.

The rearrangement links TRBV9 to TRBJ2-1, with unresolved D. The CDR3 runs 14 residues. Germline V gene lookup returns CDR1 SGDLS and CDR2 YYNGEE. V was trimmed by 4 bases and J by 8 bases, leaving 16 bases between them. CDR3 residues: CASSSAPGPYEQFF. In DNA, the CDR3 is TGTGCCAGCAGCTCCGCGCCCGGGCCTTATGAGCAGTTCTTC. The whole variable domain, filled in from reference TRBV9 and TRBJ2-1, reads DSGVTQTPKHLITATGQRVTLRCSPRSGDLSVYWYQQSLDQGLQFLIQYYNGEERAKGNILERFSAQQFPDLHSELNLSSLELGDSALYFCASSSAPGPYEQFFGPGTRLTVL.